This record concerns one TCR beta chain sequence. Its antigen is not known. There are 16 residues in the CDR3. V lost 2 bases, J lost 0 bases, and 4 bases stayed unmatched. Germline CDR1 and CDR2: SGHTS and YDEGEE. The data originate from a study of cytomegalovirus exposure and HLA in healthy donors. Primers: 60 Vbeta forward and 13 Jbeta reverse. TCRdb's table, derived via immunoSEQ multiplex PCR, lists solely in-frame clones and lacks some. The sample records 140,000 to 150,000 clones, over 55% being singletons. Findings and caveats of the study: What was likely a sequencing artifact was a cluster of highly shared sequence variants. A further, later analysis showed that HLA-associated TCR beta chains (compared with equally common others) were more clonally expanded.

This chain uses TRBV5-8 with TRBJ2-2; 7 positions agree with TRBD1. Input material: PBMCs. The receptor was isolated from a man aged 40-49 years in good health and CMV-seronegative. CDR3 residues: CASSFYRGANTGELFF. The DNA of the CDR3 is TGTGCCAGCAGCTTCTACAGGGGAGCGAACACCGGGGAGCTGTTTTTT.